This T cell receptor (beta chain) was identified in a study of T cells expressing NK-cell markers. Scientists made TCR beta cDNA using 5'RACE template switching with UMIs. TCRdb re-called the 5' RACE reads and shows each CDR3 protein once, DNA omitted. The clone table shows around 180,000 distinct CDR3 sequences, with the ten largest holding 20%. The CDR3 runs 15 residues. Germline V gene sequence: CDR1 MNHEY, CDR2 SMNVEV (reference sequence). The sample was blood T cells: a sorted CD56 or NKG2C T cell subset, CD4+ or CD8+ T cells, or bulk PBMC T cells (not recorded which). The sequence was obtained from a man aged 18 to 69 in good health. The chain carries TRBV27 and TRBJ2-7. The CDR3 protein is CASSSLTVGPYEQYF.